The clone carrying this T cell receptor beta chain has only a few counts. This record belongs to a study of shared clonotypes between healthy human individuals. CDR1 and CDR2 (germline): SGHNT, YYREEE (reference sequence). V lost 3 bases and J lost 5, with 14 bases in between. This CDR3 has 14 amino acids. The table came from immunoSEQ multiplex PCR; TCRdb's copy has only in-frame clones and leaves some out. Of about a million clones in the sample, about 72% were seen once. Sequencing was done on a sample of memory CD4+ T cells from PBMCs. Subset denoted: CD45RA-negative fraction. The chain carries TRBV5-4 and TRBJ1-1; a possible D gene is TRBD1 (6 bases). This receptor was identified in a man aged 18 to 29 in good health. Some clones in this sample may be carry-over from other donors' samples. The CDR3: CASSYRETGTEAFF. Here the CDR3 DNA reads TGTGCCAGCAGCTATAGGGAAACAGGGACTGAAGCTTTCTTT.